The 6 T cell receptor beta chains below all came from one sample that was sequenced in a study of T cells in Graves' hyperthyroidism and ophthalmopathy. What was amplified from RNA transcripts were TCR beta CDR3 regions. First-round RT-PCR with HTBI primers amplified the TCR CDR3 region. TCRdb re-called the multiplex PCR reads through MiXCR, storing one row per CDR3 protein. The sample has around 340,000 distinct CDR3 sequences; less than 20% are singletons. The sequenced sample was blood. Receptor source: a middle-aged woman with Graves' ophthalmopathy.

This clonotype was found many times. This sequence joins TRBV9 and TRBJ1-2; TRBD1 is a possible D gene (6 bases). CDR1 SGDLS and CDR2 YYNGEE come from the germline V gene. Trimming removed 4 bases from V and 3 bases from J, with 22 bases in between. The CDR3 extends over 17 amino acids. DNA of the CDR3: TGTGCCAGCAGCCCCCATCTGCGGGGGGCTGCAGACTATGGCTACACCTTC. Translating gives CASSPHLRGAADYGYTF. Combining the CDR3 with reference TRBV9 and TRBJ1-2 gives the whole variable domain DSGVTQTPKHLITATGQRVTLRCSPRSGDLSVYWYQQSLDQGLQFLIQYYNGEERAKGNILERFSAQQFPDLHSELNLSSLELGDSALYFCASSPHLRGAADYGYTFGSGTRLTVV.

The table lists this clonotype with many counts. The rearrangement joins TRBV19 to TRBJ1-1; possibly TRBD1 for D (6 bases). The CDR3 loop spans 14 amino acids. The V end lost 6 bases, the J end lost 7 bases, and 18 bases lay between the germline ends. From germline, CDR1 is LNHDA and CDR2 SQIVND (reference sequence). The CDR3 reads CASSPNGQNREAFF. The CDR3 bases are TGTGCCAGTAGCCCAAACGGACAGAACCGTGAAGCTTTCTTT.

The chain is built from TRBV12-3 or TRBV12-4 and TRBJ1-5; 7 bases match TRBD1. The junction had 6 bases not matched to a gene; V was cut back by 3 bases and J by 4 bases. The CDR3 is 15 residues long. The CDR3 loop reads CASSFTQTGNQPQHF. CDR3 nucleotides: TGTGCCAGCAGTTTTACACAGACAGGGAATCAGCCCCAGCATTTT.

The CDR3 sequence is CASSLMGTVGSQTQYF. The CDR3 DNA follows: TGTGCCAGCAGCTTAATGGGGACCGTAGGCTCCCAGACCCAGTACTTC. This chain links TRBV7-3 with TRBJ2-5; D possibly uses TRBD1 or TRBD2 (5 bases each). The V gene's germline CDR1 is SGHTA and CDR2 FQGTGA. V was pared by 1 base and J by 6 bases, with 18 bases between. The CDR3 has 16 amino acids.

This clonotype has a count of ten or more. The rearrangement joins TRBV6-5 to TRBJ2-7; D might be TRBD1 (6 bases). CDR1 is MNHEY, CDR2 SVGAGI, per germline. V lost 6 bases and J lost 2, with 8 bases in between. The CDR3 sequence is 12 residues long. The CDR3 here is CASRGDTYEQYF. CDR3 DNA: TGTGCCAGCAGGGGGGACACCTACGAGCAGTACTTC.

This clonotype was counted at least ten times. The CDR3 bases are TGCAGTGCCGACTGGGGGCCCACGGGCAATCAGCCCCAGCATTTT. Its protein product is CSADWGPTGNQPQHF. V gene TRBV20-1 combines with J gene TRBJ1-5, with D possibly being TRBD1 (6 bases). Germline lookup yields CDR1 DFQATT and CDR2 SNEGSKA (reference sequence). There are 15 residues in the CDR3. Trimming cost V 6 bases and J 2 bases, with 17 bases left between them.